Listed below are T cell receptor beta chains from one sample, sequenced in a study of blood T cell repertoires in COVID-19. Sequencing used immunoSEQ multiplex PCR; TCRdb keeps in-frame clones, though not all of them. This table holds a few hundred thousand clones, around 84% found once. Sequenced material: PBMCs or T cells enriched from blood (not recorded which). These receptors were collected from a middle-aged woman who had recovered from COVID-19. CDR3s include the opening cysteine and the closing phenylalanine or tryptophan.

CASSKPPGTSVRYNEQFF	TRBV3-1/TRBV3-2	TRBJ2-1
CASSLSLSGTGGNYGYTF	TRBV28	TRBJ1-2
CASSIDLSTGAIYGYTF	TRBV19	TRBJ1-2
CASTPTGGGFGYTF	TRBV19	TRBJ1-2
CASSQDVTGVAGELFF	TRBV4-3	TRBJ2-2
CASSQYRGSLYQETQYF	TRBV3-1/TRBV3-2	TRBJ2-5
CASSRLGQGRNTIYF	TRBV7-2	TRBJ1-3
CASSLVVDTQYF	TRBV7-9	TRBJ2-3
CASGPAQGVGNEQFF	TRBV12-5	TRBJ2-1
CASCIRQGRGGYTF	TRBV28	TRBJ1-2
CASSGTGAYNEQFF	TRBV5-4	TRBJ2-1
CASSFYLSRRSYNEQFF	TRBV5-1	TRBJ2-1
CASSEYPVVAEPPHTQYF	TRBV10-1	TRBJ2-3
CATSGTSGDNEQFF	TRBV24-1	TRBJ2-1
CASSQEWGRYYGYTF	TRBV4-1	TRBJ1-2
CASSPGLAAGVSYEQYF	TRBV18	TRBJ2-7
CAISVQTVSSYEQYF	TRBV10-3	TRBJ2-7